In its sample, the clone carrying this TCR beta chain was seen a few times. Its specificity is not known. Mismatch with germline at one junction end may stem from a read error. The data originate from a study of post-analysis software for immune sequencing data. Across the study: Relapsing-remitting, secondary progressive and progressive-relapsing multiple sclerosis were all included among the disease courses. Study-wide results and limits: Significantly lower normalized Chao1 diversity was seen in multiple sclerosis patients than in controls. Samples from one preparation batch, clustered by F measure, grouped strongly together. Four to six TRBV segments appeared more often in patients than in controls, and TRBV5-6, TRBV5-1 and TRBV20-1 were among these.

In germline, CDR1 is SGDLS, CDR2 YYNGEE. The CDR3 has 14 amino acids. Prepared libraries of TCR beta cDNA carried unique molecular identifiers. T cells numbering roughly 0.9 to 10 million yielded cDNA molecules that totaled about 500,000. TCRdb analysed the PCR reads with MiXCR anew, one entry per CDR3 protein. The sample contains around 500,000 distinct CDR3 sequences, about a third of which appear only once. Sequenced: blood. The receptor was derived from a girl aged 2 to 17 with multiple sclerosis. The J gene is TRBJ1-2, the V gene TRBV9, with D perhaps matching TRBD1 (5 bases). The CDR3 sequence: CARSVAGGSGGYTF. CDR3 in DNA: TGTGCCCGCAGCGTAGCTGGGGGTTCGGGCGGCTACACCTTC.